The T cell receptor (beta chain) described here comes from a study of blood T cells in healthy people across ages. A second about 7 to 12 cycle PCR used barcoded and J-beta primers. Through a template-switch adaptor with 12 random nucleotides, each cDNA molecule received a tag. TCRdb passed the 5' RACE reads through MiXCR, listing each CDR3 protein once. The data contain fewer than 2,000,000 distinct CDR3 sequences, 30% to 40% of them singletons. Concerning this clonotype: At one end, the junction sequence differs from germline, possibly due to a read error.

Germline assignment: CDR1 SGDLS and CDR2 YYNGEE. This CDR3 has 13 amino acids. The sequence came from a human donor in good health. The sequenced material came from blood. The chain carries TRBV9 and TRBJ2-7; D may be TRBD2 (5 bases). CDR3 coding DNA: TGTGCCGGCAGCGTAGCGCTCGTCGACGAGCAGTACTTC. Translated, it gives CAGSVALVDEQYF.